What follows are 19 T cell receptor beta chains derived from one specimen sequenced in a study of identical twins. Each CDR3 protein is one row after TCRdb ran MiXCR on the 5' RACE reads. The sample has more than 600,000 distinct CDR3 sequences; 15% to 20% are singletons. These data also featured in a second study, about T cells expressing NK-cell markers.

Sequenced material: PBMCs. Receptors originate from a woman aged 18 to 35 in good health.

This clonotype was seen a handful of times. The CDR3 reads CASYQETQYF. The DNA for the CDR3 is TGTGCCAGCTATCAAGAGACCCAGTACTTC. This sequence joins TRBV6-1 and TRBJ2-5; D not resolved. This CDR3 region has 10 residues. Germline CDR1 and CDR2: MNHNS and SASEGT. The V and J ends lost 8 bases and 2 bases respectively, with 3 bases between them.

The rearrangement joins TRBV7-8 to TRBJ1-1; no firm D call. The CDR3 is made up of 14 amino acids. The V end lost 2 bases, the J end lost 2 bases, and 9 bases lay between the germline ends. Germline CDR1 is SGHVS and CDR2 is FQNEAQ. The CDR3 spells CASSLFSLNTEAFF. DNA of the CDR3: TGTGCCAGCAGCTTATTCAGCCTAAACACTGAAGCTTTCTTT.

About this clonotype: The junction does not match germline at one end; this may be a read error. The chain recombines TRBV2 with TRBJ1-1; 7 bases match TRBD1. Germline V gene sequence: CDR1 SNHLY, CDR2 FYNNEI. The CDR3 runs to 14 residues. CDR3 in DNA: TGTGCCAGCAGGACGGGACAGATGAACGCTGAAGCTTTCTTT. The encoded protein is CASRTGQMNAEAFF.

This clonotype turned up a few times. The J gene is TRBJ2-1, the V gene TRBV3-1, with 7 bases identical to TRBD2. The germline gives CDR1 LGHDT, CDR2 YNNKEL (reference sequence). CDR3 size: 16 residues. J lost 0 bases, V lost 1 base, and 3 bases had no gene match. The CDR3 here is CASSQVWDYSYNEQFF. The CDR3, as DNA: TGTGCCAGCAGCCAAGTGTGGGACTACTCCTACAATGAGCAGTTCTTC.

The chain has TRBV5-4 and TRBJ1-2; 12 positions agree with TRBD1. With 0 bases clipped from V and 2 bases from J, the junction kept 2 bases outside the gene matches. The CDR3 is made up of 16 amino acids. CDR1 is SGHNT, CDR2 YYREEE, per germline (reference sequence). The CDR3 protein is CASSLGGTGGNYGYTF. The CDR3 coding sequence is TGTGCCAGCAGCTTGGGGGGGACAGGGGGCAACTATGGCTACACCTTC.

The chain carries TRBV5-6 and TRBJ2-7; the match to TRBD1 covers 7 bases. Trimming removed 3 bases from V and 6 bases from J; junction bases left unmatched: 6. The CDR3 spans 13 residues. CDR1 is SGHDT and CDR2 is YYEEEE in the germline V gene. The CDR3, as DNA: TGTGCCAGCAGCTCCTTAGGGGGCTCCGAGCAGTACTTC. It is translated as CASSSLGGSEQYF.

The V call is TRBV20-1, the J call TRBJ1-5, with D perhaps matching TRBD1 (5 bases). CDR3 length: 17 amino acids. Trimming removed 0 bases at V and 0 bases at J, with 15 bases between. CDR1 and CDR2 from the germline V gene are DFQATT and SNEGSKA (reference sequence). CDR3 sequence (DNA): TGCAGTGCTAGAGATCGGCACAGACAGTCTAGCAATCAGCCCCAGCATTTT. Translating gives CSARDRHRQSSNQPQHF.

The rearrangement uses TRBV6-1 and TRBJ2-2, with unresolved D. Germline loops: CDR1 MNHNS, CDR2 SASEGT. The CDR3 length is 12 residues. The V end was cut by 8 bases, the J end by 5 bases, with 9 bases between. The CDR3 loop is CASPFGTGELFF. Written as DNA, the CDR3 is TGTGCCAGCCCTTTCGGAACCGGGGAGCTGTTTTTT.

The chain joins TRBV5-1 to TRBJ2-7; D gene uncertain. V lost 4 bases and J lost 2, with 10 bases in between. Germline V CDR1 and CDR2: SGHRS, YFSETQ. CDR3 length: 13 residues. For the CDR3, the DNA is TGCGCCAGCAGCCCAGGTAATGCCTACGAGCAGTACTTC. Protein sequence: CASSPGNAYEQYF.

This clonotype was counted between two and nine times. The chain recombines TRBV12-3 or TRBV12-4 with TRBJ1-6; maybe TRBD1 (5 bases). The CDR3 contains 16 residues. V was clipped by 6 bases and J by 5 bases, with 17 bases between them. The CDR3 bases are TGTGCCAGCAGCACTCGACAGAGGAACCATAATTCACCCCTCCACTTT. Protein sequence: CASSTRQRNHNSPLHF.

This clonotype was observed a handful of times. This chain joins TRBV6-1 and TRBJ2-1, with unresolved D. The V gene lost 6 bases and the J gene lost 5 bases, with 14 bases spanning the gap. Germline V gives CDR1 MNHNS, CDR2 SASEGT. The CDR3 has 14 residues. The CDR3 reads CASRPAWANNEQFF. CDR3 nucleotide sequence: TGTGCCAGCAGACCCGCTTGGGCTAACAATGAGCAGTTCTTC.

The V gene is TRBV12-3 or TRBV12-4, the J gene TRBJ2-1, with 8 bases identical to TRBD2. Trimming cost V 3 bases and J 7 bases; bases outside gene matches: 5. The CDR3 spans 14 residues. The CDR3 DNA reads as TGTGCCAGCAGTTTCCCGGGGGGGCCGAATGAGCAGTTCTTC. Translated: CASSFPGGPNEQFF.

This clonotype appeared a few times. The chain has TRBV3-1 and TRBJ1-2; D is unclear. The ends were cut back, 1 base at V and 8 bases at J, with 8 bases in the middle. The CDR3 is 12 amino acids. Germline CDR1 LGHDT, CDR2 YNNKEL (reference sequence). The CDR3 DNA is TGTGCCAGCAGCCAAGGCGGGGTCGGCTACACCTTC. Protein sequence: CASSQGGVGYTF.

Only one count was recorded for this clonotype. The chain uses TRBV7-9 and TRBJ1-6; D uncertain. The germline V gene has CDR1 SEHNR and CDR2 FQNEAQ (reference sequence). V dropped 4 bases and J dropped 10 bases, with 14 bases sitting between them. The CDR3 totals 14 residues. Written as DNA, the CDR3 is TGTGCCAGCAGCTCCCCCGGCGGGGTGTCACCCCTCCACTTT. Protein product: CASSSPGGVSPLHF.

This clonotype appeared a few times. The CDR3 nucleotides read TGTGCCAGCAGCCGTCGGGGAGACACAGATACGCAGTATTTT. Residues: CASSRRGDTDTQYF. The rearrangement joins TRBV7-8 to TRBJ2-3, with D tentatively TRBD2 (5 bases). The CDR3 covers 14 residues. Trimming took 5 bases from V and 2 from J, leaving 11 bases between them. Germline assignment: CDR1 SGHVS and CDR2 FQNEAQ.

This clonotype was picked up a small number of times. J is TRBJ2-1 and V is TRBV12-3 or TRBV12-4, with D perhaps TRBD2 (5 bases). The CDR3 runs to 15 residues. V lost 1 base to trimming and J lost 6 bases, with 13 bases between them. CDR3 protein: CASSLGGSSFNEQFF. The CDR3 DNA is TGTGCCAGCAGTTTAGGGGGATCTAGCTTCAATGAGCAGTTCTTC.

The chain links TRBV6-5 to TRBJ2-1; perhaps TRBD2 as D (7 bases). This CDR3 comprises 17 residues. Trimming shortened V by 0 bases and J by 5 bases, and 17 bases separated the two germline ends. The germline V gene encodes CDR1 MNHEY and CDR2 SVGAGI. The chain's CDR3 is CASSYSRLAGANNEQFF. The CDR3, as DNA: TGTGCCAGCAGTTACTCCCGGCTGGCGGGGGCCAACAATGAGCAGTTCTTC.

This sequence joins TRBV29-1 and TRBJ1-2; 9 bases are a match to TRBD1. The CDR3 totals 14 residues. Germline V gene data show CDR1 as SQVTM and CDR2 as ANQGSEA. Losses at the gene ends were 4 bases for V and 8 bases for J; bases not matched to a gene: 11. CDR3: CSVVGGQGAGGYTF. The CDR3 DNA sequence: TGCAGCGTTGTCGGGGGACAGGGAGCAGGCGGCTACACCTTC. Drawing the rest from reference TRBV29-1 and TRBJ1-2, the complete variable domain is SAVISQKPSRDICQRGTSLTIQCQVDSQVTMMFWYRQQPGQSLTLIATANQGSEATYESGFVIDKFPISRPNLTFSTLTVSNMSPEDSSIYLCSVVGGQGAGGYTFGSGTRLTVV.

The genes are TRBV15 and TRBJ2-7; 11 bases align to TRBD1. CDR3 length: 15 residues. Losses at the gene ends were 4 bases for V and 5 bases for J; bases not matched to a gene: 7. CDR1 is LNHNV and CDR2 is YYDKDF in the germline V gene (reference sequence). The CDR3 spells CATSTRTGGINEQYF. The DNA of the CDR3 is TGTGCCACCAGCACCCGGACAGGGGGCATCAACGAGCAGTACTTC. The variable domain in full, with the rest retrieved from reference TRBV15 and TRBJ2-7, is DAMVIQNPRYQVTQFGKPVTLSCSQTLNHNVMYWYQQKSSQAPKLLFHYYDKDFNNEADTPDNFQSRRPNTSFCFLDIRSPGLGDTAMYLCATSTRTGGINEQYFGPGTRLTVT.